These T cell receptor beta chains were read from a single sample in a study of shared clonotypes between healthy human individuals. The assay was immunoSEQ multiplex PCR, and TCRdb's table has in-frame clones only and misses some. The data show around 1,900,000 clones, roughly 95% seen once. Sequenced sample: naive CD8+ T cells from PBMCs. The source of these receptors is a man between 18 and 29 years old in good health. Some clones in this sample may be carry-over from other donors' samples. The CDR3 runs from the conserved cysteine through the conserved F or W. A D gene is named only where the DNA matches it firmly. Only part of the rows carry a size: once, few, many, or a class if the clone is expanded.

>TRBJ2-7|.|TRBV27|once
CASSKNVAIYGQYF
TGTGCCAGCAGTAAAAACGTGGCAATCTACGGGCAGTACTTC
>TRBJ2-2|TRBD2|TRBV4-3|.
CASSQGLAGVNTGELFF
TGCGCCAGCAGCCAGGGTCTAGCGGGCGTGAACACCGGGGAGCTGTTTTTT
>TRBJ2-1|TRBD2|TRBV11-2|.
CASSSLAGGYNEQFF
TGTGCCAGCAGTTCTCTAGCGGGGGGCTACAATGAGCAGTTCTTC
>TRBJ2-2|.|TRBV7-2|.
CASSSRDGYTGELFF
TGTGCCAGCAGCTCGCGGGACGGCTACACCGGGGAGCTGTTTTTT
>TRBJ2-1|TRBD2|TRBV7-9|.
CASSPPSGGYNEQFF
TGTGCCAGCAGCCCCCCCAGCGGGGGGTACAATGAGCAGTTCTTC
>TRBJ1-5|TRBD1|TRBV6-4|.
CASKDRGNQPQHF
TGTGCCAGCAAGGACAGGGGCAATCAGCCCCAGCATTTT
>TRBJ2-2|.|TRBV30|.
CAWSSSSAGELFF
TGTGCCTGGAGTTCCTCTAGCGCTGGGGAGCTGTTTTTT
>TRBJ2-7|TRBD1|TRBV19|once
CASSIVQGPYEQYF
TGTGCCAGTAGTATCGTACAGGGGCCCTACGAGCAGTACTTC
>TRBJ2-1|TRBD2|TRBV5-4|.
CASSLSGGRARLYNEQFF
TGTGCCAGCAGCCTGAGCGGCGGGAGGGCCCGACTATACAATGAGCAGTTCTTC
>TRBJ2-1|TRBD1|TRBV11-2|.
CASSLERDRGLNEQFF
TGTGCCAGCAGCTTAGAGAGGGACAGGGGGCTCAATGAGCAGTTCTTC
>TRBJ2-7|TRBD1|TRBV4-1|.
CASSLVAAPGQGYYEQYF
TGCGCCAGCAGCCTCGTCGCTGCACCGGGACAGGGTTACTACGAGCAGTACTTC
>TRBJ2-7|TRBD2|TRBV4-2|.
CASSPTSGAYEQYF
TGTGCCAGCAGCCCGACTAGCGGGGCCTACGAGCAGTACTTC
>TRBJ2-5|.|TRBV28|.
CASSLLQETQYF
TGTGCCAGCAGTTTACTACAAGAGACCCAGTACTTC
>TRBJ2-1|TRBD2|TRBV7-3|once
CASSPTSGRKEEQFF
TGTGCCAGCAGCCCCACTAGCGGGAGGAAGGAAGAGCAGTTCTTC
>TRBJ2-4|.|TRBV19|.
CASTPDNGGTLAKNIQYF
TGTGCCAGTACCCCGGATAACGGGGGCACCCTAGCCAAAAACATTCAGTACTTC
>TRBJ2-2|TRBD1|TRBV13|.
CASSFPLGTENTGELFF
TGTGCCAGCAGTTTCCCATTGGGGACAGAGAACACCGGGGAGCTGTTTTTT
>TRBJ1-1|.|TRBV5-1|.
CASSPLQKRGTEAFF
TGCGCCAGCAGCCCATTACAGAAACGGGGCACTGAAGCTTTCTTT
>TRBJ2-7|.|TRBV4-1|.
CASSQDSRGHLSYEQYF
TGCGCCAGCAGCCAAGATTCACGCGGGCACCTTTCCTACGAGCAGTACTTC
>TRBJ1-2|.|TRBV7-9|.
CASSLGGQYGYTF
TGTGCCAGCAGCTTAGGTGGACAGTATGGCTACACCTTC
>TRBJ2-7|TRBD1|TRBV4-3|.
CASSQDVSTGGFDEQYF
TGCGCCAGCAGCCAAGATGTATCGACAGGGGGCTTCGACGAGCAGTACTTC
>TRBJ2-2|.|TRBV11-3|once
CASSPDPTGELFF
TGTGCCAGCAGCCCCGACCCCACCGGGGAGCTGTTTTTT
>TRBJ2-2|TRBD1|TRBV7-3|.
CASSLTLNVQGDTGELFF
TGTGCCAGCAGCTTAACGTTAAATGTCCAGGGGGACACCGGGGAGCTGTTTTTT
>TRBJ2-7|.|TRBV2|once
CASIDWASYEQYF
TGTGCGAGCATAGACTGGGCCTCCTACGAGCAGTACTTC
>TRBJ2-1|TRBD2|TRBV7-9|.
CASRPPGGGPEYNEQFF
TGTGCCAGCAGACCCCCGGGGGGAGGGCCTGAGTACAATGAGCAGTTCTTC
>TRBJ2-7|.|TRBV28|.
CASWTASYEQYF
TGTGCCAGCTGGACCGCCTCCTACGAGCAGTACTTC
>TRBJ1-5|.|TRBV2|.
CASRIGVLQPQHF
TGTGCCAGCAGAATCGGGGTTCTACAGCCCCAGCATTTT
>TRBJ2-7|TRBD1|TRBV15|.
CATTHTDRVHEQYF
TGTGCCACCACCCATACCGACAGGGTCCACGAGCAGTACTTC
>TRBJ2-7|TRBD2|TRBV6-6|.
CASSYSGAGVNEQYF
TGTGCCAGCAGTTACTCGGGAGCGGGAGTAAACGAGCAGTACTTC
>TRBJ2-7|.|TRBV6-6|.
CASSYSPGEQYF
TGTGCCAGCAGTTACTCTCCGGGGGAGCAGTACTTC
>TRBJ2-1|TRBD2|TRBV27|.
CASSLPSGRAIDEQFF
TGTGCCAGCAGTCTTCCTAGCGGGAGGGCCATTGATGAGCAGTTCTTC
>TRBJ1-1|.|TRBV11-2|.
CASSLVNVRNTEAFF
TGTGCCAGCAGCTTAGTAAATGTACGGAACACTGAAGCTTTCTTT
>TRBJ2-7|TRBD2|TRBV27|.
CASKRLAGGTYEQYF
TGTGCCAGCAAGAGACTAGCGGGAGGAACCTACGAGCAGTACTTC
>TRBJ1-3|.|TRBV15|.
CATSRGTFSGNTIYF
TGTGCCACCAGCAGAGGGACATTTTCTGGAAACACCATATATTTT
>TRBJ2-7|TRBD2|TRBV11-2|.
CASSFGTSGSYEQYF
TGTGCCAGCAGCTTCGGGACTAGCGGTTCCTACGAGCAGTACTTC
>TRBJ2-3|TRBD2|TRBV5-1|.
CASRTSGTDTQYF
TGCGCCAGCAGAACTAGCGGCACAGATACGCAGTATTTT
>TRBJ2-7|TRBD2|TRBV4-1|.
CASSQWASGAYEQYF
TGCGCCAGCAGCCAATGGGCTAGCGGGGCCTACGAGCAGTACTTC
>TRBJ1-2|TRBD1|TRBV30|once
CAWDGDRESYGYTF
TGTGCCTGGGACGGGGACAGGGAAAGCTATGGCTACACCTTC
>TRBJ1-1|.|TRBV25-1|.
CASSESVFGTEAFF
TGTGCCAGCAGTGAATCGGTTTTTGGCACTGAAGCTTTCTTT
>TRBJ2-2|.|TRBV7-3|.
CASGRPNTGELFF
TGTGCCAGCGGGAGGCCGAACACCGGGGAGCTGTTTTTT
>TRBJ2-2|TRBD1|TRBV28|.
CASRPVSLRQGANTGELFF
TGTGCCAGCAGGCCCGTCTCCCTACGACAGGGAGCGAACACCGGGGAGCTGTTTTTT
>TRBJ2-7|TRBD1|TRBV7-2|.
CASSAGGGGYEQYF
TGTGCCAGCAGCGCAGGGGGCGGCGGGTACGAGCAGTACTTC
>TRBJ1-5|TRBD1|TRBV19|.
CASSIDPRQGNNQPQHF
TGTGCCAGTAGTATAGATCCTCGACAGGGAAACAATCAGCCCCAGCATTTT
>TRBJ2-3|TRBD2|TRBV28|.
CASTLGLAGGTDTQYF
TGTGCCAGCACCTTGGGACTAGCGGGGGGAACAGATACGCAGTATTTT
>TRBJ1-1|.|TRBV27|.
CASSLAVASNTEAFF
TGTGCCAGCAGCCTGGCGGTGGCCTCGAACACTGAAGCTTTCTTT
>TRBJ2-7|.|TRBV10-2|.
CASSERQAFAYEQYF
TGCGCCAGCAGTGAGAGGCAGGCCTTTGCCTACGAGCAGTACTTC
>TRBJ2-1|TRBD2|TRBV4-3|.
CASSRGLGLYNEQFF
TGCGCCAGCAGCCGGGGACTAGGTCTCTACAATGAGCAGTTCTTC
>TRBJ2-3|TRBD1|TRBV7-9|.
CASRSPEQGASTDTQYF
TGTGCCAGCAGATCCCCAGAACAGGGGGCGAGCACAGATACGCAGTATTTT
>TRBJ1-3|.|TRBV7-9|.
CASSSSNTIYF
TGTGCCAGCAGCTCCTCGAACACCATATATTTT
>TRBJ2-2|TRBD1|TRBV27|.
CASSLLGTANTGELFF
TGTGCCAGCAGTTTACTCGGGACAGCGAACACCGGGGAGCTGTTTTTT
>TRBJ2-1|.|TRBV20-1|.
CSAPRGYEQFF
TGCAGTGCTCCCCGCGGCTATGAGCAGTTCTTC
>TRBJ2-5|TRBD1|TRBV9|.
CASSVSGQGVETQYF
TGTGCCAGCAGCGTGAGTGGACAGGGGGTCGAGACCCAGTACTTC
>TRBJ2-7|TRBD1|TRBV19|.
CASSIRDSPYEQYF
TGTGCCAGTAGTATCCGGGACAGCCCCTACGAGCAGTACTTC